This TCR beta chain was captured in a study of cytomegalovirus exposure and HLA in healthy donors. Findings and limits, study-wide: The Asian-associated ancestry cluster reportedly had fewer N-insertions than the 666-donor mean in a later analysis. When a later analysis compared HLA-associated TCR beta chains with equally common others, the HLA-associated chains turned out to be more clonally expanded and to have lower generation probabilities.

As concerns this clone: What it binds is not known.

Primers included in the PCR were 60 Vbeta and 13 Jbeta primers. Method: immunoSEQ multiplex PCR; TCRdb's copy keeps in-frame clones and lacks some. The sample contains approximately 180,000 clones, around 80% of which appear only once. The germline gives CDR1 MGHRA, CDR2 YSYEKL. V was clipped by 0 bases and J by 0 bases; unmatched bases: 9. CDR3 size: 20 residues. Material: PBMCs. This TCR derives from a man in his late teens or twenties in good health and CMV-seronegative. The chain uses TRBV4-1 and TRBJ2-1; 12 positions match TRBD2. CDR3 sequence reads: CASSQDHRLAGDTSYNEQFF. The CDR3, as DNA: TGCGCCAGCAGCCAAGATCATAGACTAGCGGGAGATACCTCCTACAATGAGCAGTTCTTC.